This passage covers 13 T cell receptor beta chains from one sample sequenced in a study of CD8+ T cells in alopecia areata. cDNA reverse transcribed from extracted RNA served as the sequencing template. TCRdb's copy holds only in-frame clones and misses some; the assay was immunoSEQ multiplex PCR. Of roughly 250,000 clones in the sample, roughly 69% are singletons; the top ten hold under 1.5%. The sample in question was CD4+ T cells sorted from blood, obtained at week 0. These receptors were taken from a human donor with alopecia areata.

This clone was counted between two and nine times. The chain employs TRBV7-2 and TRBJ2-1, with TRBD1 matching 7 bases. From germline, CDR1 is SGHTA and CDR2 FQGNSA. Unmatched junction bases numbered 5, after V lost 5 bases and J lost 4 bases. The CDR3 covers 14 residues. CDR3 in amino acids: CASSQTGFYNEQFF. The CDR3 DNA sequence: TGTGCCAGCAGCCAGACAGGGTTTTACAATGAGCAGTTCTTC.

V usage is TRBV7-3 and J usage is TRBJ1-1, with unresolved D. The ends were cut back, 5 bases at V and 1 base at J, with 14 bases in the middle. Germline CDR1 and CDR2: SGHTA and FQGTGA. The CDR3 covers 15 residues. The CDR3 protein is CASSPNGSPNTEAFF. The CDR3 DNA is TGTGCCAGCAGCCCTAATGGGTCTCCGAACACTGAAGCTTTCTTT.

The V call is TRBV30, the J call TRBJ2-5; the D gene could be TRBD1 or TRBD2 (6 bases each). CDR1 is GTSNPN and CDR2 is SVGIG in the germline V gene (reference sequence). V lost 0 bases and J 4 bases, leaving 12 bases between the germline ends. CDR3 size: 14 residues. CDR3 nucleotides: TGTGCCTGGAGTGTAGGGGGGCCCCGAGAGACCCAGTACTTC. Amino acid sequence: CAWSVGGPRETQYF.

V is TRBV6-1 and J is TRBJ1-1, with D perhaps TRBD1 (6 bases). The CDR3 covers 14 residues. V was trimmed by 0 bases and J by 11 bases, leaving 16 bases between them. Germline V gene sequence: CDR1 MNHNS, CDR2 SASEGT. In DNA, the CDR3 is TGTGCCAGCAGTGAAGCGCTTCACGCAGGGGTGGCTTTCTTT. This gives the protein CASSEALHAGVAFF.

This clone was recorded once. The V gene is TRBV5-1, the J gene TRBJ2-2; no firm D call. The CDR3 consists of 15 residues. The germline gives CDR1 SGHRS, CDR2 YFSETQ. V was cut by 1 base and J by 5 bases, with 12 bases left in between. CDR3 sequence (DNA): TGCGCCAGCAGCTTGAGGTCAGCTGAGACCGGGGAGCTGTTTTTT. Amino acids: CASSLRSAETGELFF.

The rearrangement uses TRBV14 and TRBJ2-1; D is uncertain. V lost 4 bases and J 9 bases, leaving 7 bases between the germline ends. The germline V gene has CDR1 SGHDN and CDR2 FVKESK. The CDR3 is 11 residues long. CDR3: CASSPFTEQFF. The CDR3 nucleotides are TGTGCCAGCAGCCCGTTTACTGAGCAGTTCTTC.

CDR3 amino acids: CASSPIGSKDTQYF. The CDR3 nucleotides read TGTGCCAGCTCACCCATCGGATCGAAGGATACGCAGTATTTT. The chain is built from TRBV18 and TRBJ2-3; D gene unclear. The V end was cut by 3 bases, the J end by 6 bases, with 13 bases between. CDR1 is KGHSH and CDR2 is LQKENI in the germline V gene. The CDR3 totals 14 residues.

The chain has TRBV7-9 and TRBJ2-5; D unresolved. The CDR3 is 12 residues long. In germline, CDR1 is SEHNR, CDR2 FQNEAQ (reference sequence). Trimming took 3 bases from V and 5 from J, leaving 7 bases between them. This CDR3 is CASSFVRETQYF. In nucleotides, the CDR3 is TGTGCCAGCAGCTTCGTGAGGGAGACCCAGTACTTC.

Note on this clone: Other DNA sequences in this specimen translate into the identical CDR3. The chain employs TRBV30 and TRBJ2-5, with D tentatively TRBD1 or TRBD2 (5 bases each). Germline lookup yields CDR1 GTSNPN and CDR2 SVGIG (reference sequence). Trimming took 3 bases from V and 5 from J, leaving 7 bases between them. The CDR3 has 11 residues. The chain's CDR3 is CAWRGRETQYF. The DNA for the CDR3 is TGTGCCTGGAGGGGACGGGAGACCCAGTACTTC.

The chain employs TRBV29-1 and TRBJ2-5; 10 bases line up with TRBD2. With 8 bases clipped from V and 2 bases from J, the junction kept 5 bases outside the gene matches. The CDR3 has 13 residues. CDR1 is SQVTM, CDR2 ANQGSEA, per germline. The CDR3 DNA follows: TGCAGCCTCCGGACTAGCGGTCAAGAGACCCAGTACTTC. This sequence encodes CSLRTSGQETQYF.

The rearrangement uses TRBV7-8 and TRBJ2-7; D not certain. Trimming removed 0 bases at V and 2 bases at J, with 11 bases between. Per germline, CDR1 SGHVS and CDR2 FQNEAQ. This CDR3 spans 15 amino acids. CDR3 in amino acids: CASSLATRTTYEQYF. The CDR3 DNA follows: TGTGCCAGCAGCTTAGCGACACGTACAACCTACGAGCAGTACTTC.

The V and J genes are TRBV6-1 and TRBJ1-5; D unclear. CDR1 is MNHNS, CDR2 SASEGT, per germline. Trimming took off 3 bases at V and 11 bases at J, with 11 bases between the two ends. This CDR3 spans 12 amino acids. The CDR3 here is CASSDLRVTQHF. DNA of the CDR3: TGTGCCAGCAGTGATCTCCGTGTTACCCAGCATTTT.

The chain uses TRBV6-1 and TRBJ2-1, with D uncertain. Germline V CDR1 and CDR2: MNHNS, SASEGT. Between the trimmed V and J ends, which lost 1 base and 6 bases, there was a span of 1 base. This CDR3 is 11 amino acids long. CDR3 nucleotide sequence: TGTGCCAGCAGTGAAGTCAATGAGCAGTTCTTC. It yields the protein CASSEVNEQFF.